This T cell receptor (beta chain) comes out of a study of beta chain features in type 1 diabetes. Whole-study context: Analysis included over 90 million sorted cells drawn from all samples.

The CDR3 runs 14 residues. From germline, CDR1 is LGHNA and CDR2 YSLEER. The V end lost 1 base, the J end lost 8 bases, and 12 bases lay between the germline ends. Study-level points and caveats: All four CD4+ subsets of Type 1 diabetes patients contained TCRB CDR3s that were moderately but significantly shorter. For TCRB rearrangement, an influence of HLA type remained unresolved here.

Sequencing targeted expressed TCRB transcripts, as all isolated RNA had been reverse transcribed. TCRdb keeps only in-frame clones here, not all; method: immunoSEQ multiplex PCR. The table has over 700,000 clones, roughly a sixth seen once; the top ten hold about 0.02%. This clone was counted between two and nine times. The target antigen is unknown. The receptor was isolated from a woman between 18 and 29 years old in good health. The chain uses TRBV4-3 and TRBJ2-1; perhaps TRBD1 as D (5 bases). Sequenced sample: naive CD4+ T cells from blood. CDR3 nucleotides: TGCGCCAGCAGCCAAGCTCTCAAGACAGATGAGCAGTTCTTC. It specifies CASSQALKTDEQFF.